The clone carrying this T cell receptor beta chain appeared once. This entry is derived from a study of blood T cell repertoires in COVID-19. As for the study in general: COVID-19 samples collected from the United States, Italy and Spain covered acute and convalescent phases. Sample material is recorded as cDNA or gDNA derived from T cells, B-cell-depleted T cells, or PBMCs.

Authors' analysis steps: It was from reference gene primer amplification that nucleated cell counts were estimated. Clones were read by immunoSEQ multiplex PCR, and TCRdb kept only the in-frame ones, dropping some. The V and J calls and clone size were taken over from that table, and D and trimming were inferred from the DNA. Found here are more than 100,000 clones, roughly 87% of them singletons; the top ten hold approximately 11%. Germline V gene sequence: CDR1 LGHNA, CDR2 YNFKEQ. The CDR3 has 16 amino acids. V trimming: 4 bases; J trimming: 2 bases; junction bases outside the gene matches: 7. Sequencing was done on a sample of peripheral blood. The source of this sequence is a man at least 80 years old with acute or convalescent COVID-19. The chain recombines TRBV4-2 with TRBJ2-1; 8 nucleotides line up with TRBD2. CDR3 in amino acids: CASSPLSGSPYNEQFF. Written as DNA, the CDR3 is TGTGCCAGCAGCCCACTCAGCGGGAGCCCCTACAATGAGCAGTTCTTC.